This TCR beta chain was recorded in a study of regulatory T cells in long-lasting Graves disease. Time point here: newly diagnosed GD, antithyroid drugs for less than 3 months. Extracted RNA from PBMCs served as the source of the TCR library. This clonotype was counted only a few times. HTBI primers from iRepertoire and Arm-PCR of CDR3 regions yielded the TCR beta libraries. Original processing notes: Identification of gene segments yielded approximately 62 TRBV and some 14 TRBJ across samples. TCRdb passed the multiplex PCR reads through MiXCR, listing each CDR3 protein once. It is TCRdb's table, rather than the study itself, that gives the V and J calls and clone size. The table records 360,000 or so distinct CDR3 sequences, approximately 10% of them present only once. Trimming pared 7 bases from V and 4 bases from J, leaving 16 bases between. Germline V gives CDR1 DFQATT, CDR2 SNEGSKA (reference sequence). CDR3 length: 13 amino acids.

These records were also assigned to another study, of T cells in Graves' hyperthyroidism and ophthalmopathy. In that study: Reasons for excluding patients were uncontrolled infection, other autoimmune disease, pregnancy or lactation. Most thyroid-expanded clonotypes above 0.001 were also found in blood. Stable hyperthyroidism was told apart from ophthalmopathy by a model built on 13 V-J features.

The TCR was taken from a young woman with Graves disease. This chain uses TRBV20-1 with TRBJ1-2; D unclear. This specimen consisted of peripheral blood mononuclear cells (PBMCs), obtained at new diagnosis, from a patient treated with antithyroid drugs. The CDR3: CSGNDGTAYGYTF. The CDR3 region has the DNA TGCAGTGGCAACGACGGTACTGCCTATGGCTACACCTTC.